This T cell receptor (beta chain) is from a study of T cell repertoires in cytomegalovirus infection. Across the whole study: It was the public TCR beta signatures that indicated both CMV infection and matching HLA type.

Turning to this clonotype: As yet, its antigen is unknown.

TCRdb analysed the reads with MiXCR anew, one entry per CDR3 protein. This repertoire shows some 440,000 distinct CDR3 sequences, 25% to 40% found once; its top ten account for roughly an eighth. The ends were cut back, 4 bases at V and 6 bases at J, with 10 bases in the middle. The CDR3 consists of 12 residues. In germline, CDR1 is MDHEN, CDR2 SYDVKM. Findings of the study overall: Cumulative public TCR beta family frequency identified CMV carriers with the relevant HLA. In two of eight donors, the top clonotype was HLA-C-restricted CMV-specific.

Sequencing was performed on PBMCs. The sequence came from a human donor in good health (CMV status not recorded). Some clones in this sample may be carry-over from other donors' samples. The chain is built from TRBV28 and TRBJ2-7, with D hard to call. CDR3 nucleotide sequence: TGTGCCAGCAGTTCCCCCCCCGCCGAGCAGTACTTC. Translated, it gives CASSSPPAEQYF.